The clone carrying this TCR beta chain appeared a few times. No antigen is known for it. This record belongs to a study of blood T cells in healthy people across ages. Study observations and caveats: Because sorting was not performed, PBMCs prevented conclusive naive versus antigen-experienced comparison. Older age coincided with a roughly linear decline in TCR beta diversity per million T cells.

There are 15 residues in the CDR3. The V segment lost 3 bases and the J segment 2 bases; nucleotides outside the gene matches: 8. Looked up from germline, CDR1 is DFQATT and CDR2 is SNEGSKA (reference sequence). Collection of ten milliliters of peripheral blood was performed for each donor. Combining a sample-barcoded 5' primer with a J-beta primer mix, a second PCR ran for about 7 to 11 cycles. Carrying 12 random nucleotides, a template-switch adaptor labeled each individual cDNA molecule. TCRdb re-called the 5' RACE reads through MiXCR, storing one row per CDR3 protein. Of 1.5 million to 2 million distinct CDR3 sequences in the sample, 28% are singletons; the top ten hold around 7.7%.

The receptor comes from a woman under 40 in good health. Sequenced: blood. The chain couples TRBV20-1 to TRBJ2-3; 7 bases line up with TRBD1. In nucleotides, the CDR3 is TGCAGTGCTAGGGCCACAGGGGAAGCCACAGATACGCAGTATTTT. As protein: CSARATGEATDTQYF.